What follows are 15 T cell receptor beta chains derived from one specimen sequenced in a study of cytomegalovirus exposure and HLA in healthy donors. PCR involved 60 Vbeta and 13 Jbeta primers. Generated by immunoSEQ multiplex PCR, the TCRdb table keeps only in-frame clones and is missing some. This sample yields around 130,000 clones, of which approximately 80% are seen a single time; roughly 1.2% belongs to the top ten. Sequencing used PBMCs. Every receptor here comes from a girl aged 2 to 10 in good health and CMV-seronegative.

Only a few counts were recorded for this clone. V gene TRBV2 combines with J gene TRBJ2-5, with D unresolved. CDR1 and CDR2 (germline): SNHLY, FYNNEI. Trimming pared 3 bases from V and 5 bases from J, leaving 4 bases between. This CDR3 has 11 residues. CDR3 sequence (DNA): TGTGCCAGCAGTGAGTCGGAGACCCAGTACTTC. It encodes CASSESETQYF.

The V and J genes are TRBV5-1 and TRBJ2-1; 11 nucleotides line up with TRBD1. Germline CDR1 reads SGHRS; CDR2 reads YFSETQ. The junction had 7 bases not matched to a gene; V was cut back by 7 bases and J by 4 bases. CDR3 length: 15 amino acids. The CDR3 nucleotides are TGCGCCAGCCAACGGGACAGGGGGTTTTACAATGAGCAGTTCTTC. This translates into CASQRDRGFYNEQFF.

The J gene is TRBJ2-2, the V gene TRBV7-9, with no clear D. Germline CDR1 reads SEHNR; CDR2 reads FQNEAQ (reference sequence). Trimming left V 1 base short and J 5 bases short, with 5 bases between. CDR3 length: 13 residues. The CDR3 sequence is CASSLELTGELFF. The CDR3 DNA reads TGTGCCAGCAGCTTAGAACTTACCGGGGAGCTGTTTTTT.

The rearrangement joins TRBV4-3 to TRBJ2-7; D gene uncertain. Trimming shortened V by 0 bases and J by 1 base, and 7 bases separated the two germline ends. Per the germline V gene, CDR1 is LGHNA and CDR2 is YSLEER. There are 14 residues in the CDR3. The CDR3 sequence is CASSQEVTSYEQYF. The CDR3 nucleotides are TGCGCCAGCAGCCAAGAGGTCACATCCTACGAGCAGTACTTC.

J is TRBJ2-1 and V is TRBV19; tentative D call: TRBD1 (6 bases). Germline V CDR1 and CDR2: LNHDA, SQIVND (reference sequence). V was shortened by 5 bases and J by 0 bases, with 14 bases between the two germline ends. The CDR3 is made up of 16 amino acids. CDR3 DNA sequence: TGTGCCAGTAGTTGGGGAAGACAGGCCTCCTACAATGAGCAGTTCTTC. Protein: CASSWGRQASYNEQFF.

V is TRBV19 and J is TRBJ2-7, with 9 bases lining up with TRBD2. V was pared by 3 bases and J by 5 bases, with 5 bases of the junction left unmatched. This CDR3 comprises 14 residues. CDR1 and CDR2 (germline): LNHDA, SQIVND (reference sequence). CDR3 sequence: CASSIAGGPNEQYF. The CDR3 nucleotides read TGTGCCAGTAGTATCGCGGGAGGGCCAAACGAGCAGTACTTC.

J is TRBJ2-3 and V is TRBV5-3; D uncertain. TRBV5-3 is an ORF; its function is uncertain. Trimming pared 0 bases from V and 8 bases from J, leaving 22 bases between. This CDR3 contains 17 residues. For the CDR3, the DNA is TGTGCCAGAAGCTTGGGGTTTGAGCTAGTGGAACGGCGTACGCAGTATTTT. As protein: CARSLGFELVERRTQYF.

The genes are TRBV27 and TRBJ1-1, with TRBD1 identical over 8 bases. The CDR3 runs to 15 residues. V was clipped by 3 bases and J by 1 base; unmatched bases: 4. Germline loops: CDR1 MNHEY, CDR2 SMNVEV (reference sequence). The CDR3 DNA reads as TGTGCCAGCAGTTTGGGTACAGGGGGGAACACTGAAGCTTTCTTT. Amino acid sequence: CASSLGTGGNTEAFF.

The rearrangement links TRBV25-1 to TRBJ1-1; no firm D call. Trimming left V 1 base short and J 5 bases short, with 14 bases between. From germline, CDR1 is MGHDK and CDR2 SYGVNS. The CDR3 covers 15 residues. The CDR3 DNA reads TGTGCCAGCAGTGAATTTGGGGAGGGTGGAACTGAAGCTTTCTTT. Translation: CASSEFGEGGTEAFF.

This clone was detected a few times. The chain employs TRBV5-1 and TRBJ2-7; TRBD2 matches at 9 bases. This CDR3 is built from 16 residues. Looked up from germline, CDR1 is SGHRS and CDR2 is YFSETQ. J lost 2 bases, V lost 1 base, and 7 bases had no gene match. The CDR3 DNA follows: TGCGCCAGCAGCTTGTCGTCTTTAGCGGGAGCCTACGAGCAGTACTTC. Its translation is CASSLSSLAGAYEQYF. The variable domain in full, with the rest retrieved from reference TRBV5-1 and TRBJ2-7, is KAGVTQTPRYLIKTRGQQVTLSCSPISGHRSVSWYQQTPGQGLQFLFEYFSETQRNKGNFPGRFSGRQFSNSRSEMNVSTLELGDSALYLCASSLSSLAGAYEQYFGPGTRLTVT.

This clone was observed a few times. At one end the junction does not follow the germline gene, possibly because of a read error. Other DNA sequences within the sample encode an identical CDR3. The chain employs TRBV30 and TRBJ1-6; D gene ambiguous. The germline gives CDR1 GTSNPN, CDR2 SVGIG (reference sequence). CDR3 length equals 14 residues. The CDR3 DNA follows: TGTGCCTGGGCGCCGAGCTCCTATAATTCCCCCCTCCACTTT. This gives the protein CAWAPSSYNSPLHF.

V and J are TRBV7-6 and TRBJ1-2; D gene uncertain. The CDR3 consists of 11 residues. Per the germline V gene, CDR1 is SGHVS and CDR2 is FNYEAQ. V gave up 4 bases and J gave up 13 bases, with 13 bases separating them. The CDR3 DNA sequence: TGTGCCAGCAGCTCTGCGGGAGAAGTCACCTTC. Protein product: CASSSAGEVTF. Supplemented by reference TRBV7-6 and TRBJ1-2, the full variable domain reads GAGVSQSPRYKVTKRGQDVALRCDPISGHVSLYWYRQALGQGPEFLTYFNYEAQQDKSGLPNDRFSAERPEGSISTLTIQRTEQRDSAMYRCASSSAGEVTFGSGTRLTVV.

The V gene is TRBV6-6, the J gene TRBJ2-7, with D perhaps matching TRBD1 (5 bases). V lost 5 bases to trimming and J lost 4 bases, with 9 bases between them. The CDR3 covers 12 residues. Germline assignment: CDR1 MNHNY and CDR2 SVGAGI (reference sequence). As DNA, the CDR3 is TGTGCCAGCAGTCCGTCAGGGTACGAGCAGTACTTC. It codes for CASSPSGYEQYF.

The chain joins TRBV15 to TRBJ2-3, with 9 bases that match TRBD1. The CDR3 sequence is 16 residues long. In germline, CDR1 is LNHNV, CDR2 YYDKDF (reference sequence). The junction had 8 bases not matched to a gene; V was cut back by 3 bases and J by 4 bases. Here the CDR3 reads CATSSYGTGLADTQYF. The CDR3 DNA follows: TGTGCCACCAGCAGCTACGGGACAGGGCTTGCAGATACGCAGTATTTT. Drawing the rest from reference TRBV15 and TRBJ2-3, the complete variable domain is DAMVIQNPRYQVTQFGKPVTLSCSQTLNHNVMYWYQQKSSQAPKLLFHYYDKDFNNEADTPDNFQSRRPNTSFCFLDIRSPGLGDTAMYLCATSSYGTGLADTQYFGPGTRLTVL.

This clone is a singleton in its sample. The chain combines TRBV10-3 with TRBJ2-3, with no clear D. The CDR3 runs 14 residues. Trimming took 4 bases from V and 6 from J, leaving 14 bases between them. Looked up from germline, CDR1 is ENHRY and CDR2 is SYGVKD. The CDR3 reads CAISGNLMRDTQYF. The CDR3, as DNA: TGTGCCATCAGTGGTAACCTCATGAGGGATACGCAGTATTTT.